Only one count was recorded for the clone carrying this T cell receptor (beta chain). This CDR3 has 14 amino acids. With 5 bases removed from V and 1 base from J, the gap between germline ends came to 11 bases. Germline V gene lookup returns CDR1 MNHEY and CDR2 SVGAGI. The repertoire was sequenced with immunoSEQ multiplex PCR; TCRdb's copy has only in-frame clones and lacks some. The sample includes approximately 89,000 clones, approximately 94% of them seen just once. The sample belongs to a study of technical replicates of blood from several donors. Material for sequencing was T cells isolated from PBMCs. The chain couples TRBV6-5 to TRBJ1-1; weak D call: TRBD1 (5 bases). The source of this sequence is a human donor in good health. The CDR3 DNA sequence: TGTGCCAGCAGTCCGAATACAGGGAACACTGAAGCTTTCTTT. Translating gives CASSPNTGNTEAFF.